This T cell receptor (beta chain) was sequenced during a study of cytomegalovirus exposure and HLA in healthy donors. The study's findings and limits: Researchers counted some 150 TCR beta chains as cytomegalovirus-associated. The authors later linked a missense DCLRE1C variant to TCR beta V- and J-gene trimming. It was only CMV serostatus that was available as immune exposure information. Within a later analysis, the majority of CMV-associated TCR beta chains appeared HLA-restricted.

Trimming at V came to 2 bases and at J to 4 bases, leaving 6 bases not matched to a gene. From germline, CDR1 is MNHNS and CDR2 SASEGT. This CDR3 spans 15 amino acids. It was with 60 Vbeta and 13 Jbeta primers that the PCR ran. Here immunoSEQ multiplex PCR was the method, and the copy in TCRdb shows in-frame clones only, minus some. The sample contains under 90,000 clones, less than 75% of which appear only once. This clone was recorded a few times. Its antigen is unidentified. This clonotype originated in a man aged 35 to 55 in good health and CMV-seropositive. The V gene is TRBV6-1, the J gene TRBJ2-7, with 9 bases that match TRBD1. Sequencing was done on a sample of PBMCs. CDR3 bases: TGTGCCAGCAGTGAATTAACAGGGGGCACTTACGAGCAGTACTTC. This encodes CASSELTGGTYEQYF.